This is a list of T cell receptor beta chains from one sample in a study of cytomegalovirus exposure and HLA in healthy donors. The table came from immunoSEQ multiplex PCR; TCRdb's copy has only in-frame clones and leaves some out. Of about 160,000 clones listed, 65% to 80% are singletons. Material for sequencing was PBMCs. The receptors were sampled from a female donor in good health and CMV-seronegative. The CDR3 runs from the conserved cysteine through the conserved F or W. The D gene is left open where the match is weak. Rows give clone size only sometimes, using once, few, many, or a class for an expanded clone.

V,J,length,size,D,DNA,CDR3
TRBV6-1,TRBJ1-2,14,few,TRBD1,TGTGCCAGCAGTTATTACAGGGGAGACTATGGCTACACCTTC,CASSYYRGDYGYTF
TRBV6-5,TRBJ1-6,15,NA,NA,TGTGCCAGCAGCCCGGTAGGTCCCGAGCGGTCACCCCTCCACTTT,CASSPVGPERSPLHF
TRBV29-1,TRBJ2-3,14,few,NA,TGCAGCGGAAGAAGGGGTATCGGCACAGATACGCAGTATTTT,CSGRRGIGTDTQYF
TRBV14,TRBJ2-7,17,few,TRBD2,TGTGCCAGCAGCCCCCAGCGGGGGGCCATCGGGATCTACGAGCAGTACTTC,CASSPQRGAIGIYEQYF
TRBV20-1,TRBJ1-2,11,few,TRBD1,TGCAGTTCAACAGGGGACTATGGCTACACCTTC,CSSTGDYGYTF
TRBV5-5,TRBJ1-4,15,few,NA,TGTGCCAGCAGCTTATGGGGGACTGAGAATGAAAAACTGTTTTTT,CASSLWGTENEKLFF
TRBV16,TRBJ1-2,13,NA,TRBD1,TGTGCCAGCAGCCTTACAGGGGCGTTCGGCTACACCTTC,CASSLTGAFGYTF
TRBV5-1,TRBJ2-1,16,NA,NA,TGCGCCAGCAGCTTGGATAGGGGAAGCTCCTACAATGAGCAGTTCTTC,CASSLDRGSSYNEQFF
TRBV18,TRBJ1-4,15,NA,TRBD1,TGTGCCAGCTCAAGTCCGGGACAGCTTAATGAAAAACTGTTTTTT,CASSSPGQLNEKLFF
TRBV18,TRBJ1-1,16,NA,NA,TGTGCCAGCTCACCTCTCGCAGGGGCCCAGGACACTGAAGCTTTCTTT,CASSPLAGAQDTEAFF
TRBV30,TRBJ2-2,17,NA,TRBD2,TGTGCCTGGATAACGAACGCGGGAGGGATAGGCACCGGGGAGCTGTTTTTT,CAWITNAGGIGTGELFF
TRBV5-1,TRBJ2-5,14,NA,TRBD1,TGCGCCAGCTCACAGGGGGCGAACGAGGAGACCCAGTACTTC,CASSQGANEETQYF
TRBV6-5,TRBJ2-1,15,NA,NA,TGTGCCAGCAGTCTAGCTCCCAACTCCTACAATGAGCAGTTCTTC,CASSLAPNSYNEQFF
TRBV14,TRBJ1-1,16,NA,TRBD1,TGTGCCAGCAGCCATTGGACAGGGGCTGAGGACACTGAAGCTTTCTTT,CASSHWTGAEDTEAFF
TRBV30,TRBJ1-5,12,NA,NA,TGTGCCTGGAATGGAGGGAATCAGCCCCAGCATTTT,CAWNGGNQPQHF